The 25 T cell receptor beta chains listed next were all sequenced from one sample in a study of blood T cells in healthy people across ages. It was with a sample-barcoded 5' primer and a J-beta primer mix that a second PCR of roughly 7 to 12 cycles was run. TCRdb independently ran MiXCR on the 5' RACE reads; one entry per CDR3 protein. Of about 510,000 distinct CDR3 sequences listed, around 27% are singletons. These same data were also listed under a study on T cells of mothers and their children.

The sample comprised blood. All receptors derive from a boy between 2 and 10 years old in good health.

This sequence joins TRBV12-3 or TRBV12-4 and TRBJ1-1, with D uncertain. V was cut by 1 base and J by 0 bases, with 15 bases left in between. This CDR3 region has 17 residues. CDR3 amino acids: CASSLVPRARMNTEAFF. Written as DNA, the CDR3 is TGTGCCAGCAGTTTAGTCCCCCGTGCAAGAATGAACACTGAAGCTTTCTTT.

The chain couples TRBV29-1 to TRBJ1-4; TRBD1 aligns across 7 bases. The CDR3 covers 14 residues. Trimming cost V 6 bases and J 7 bases; bases outside gene matches: 11. CDR1 SQVTM and CDR2 ANQGSEA come from the germline V gene. In DNA, the CDR3 is TGCAGCGTCGACAAGACAGGGAATGGTGAAAAACTGTTTTTT. Translation gives CSVDKTGNGEKLFF.

The V call is TRBV12-3 or TRBV12-4, the J call TRBJ2-5; D call uncertain. This CDR3 contains 15 residues. The V end was cut by 1 base, the J end by 2 bases, with 11 bases between. The CDR3 sequence: CASSLGQRLQETQYF. Written as DNA, the CDR3 is TGTGCCAGCAGTTTAGGCCAGAGGCTTCAAGAGACCCAGTACTTC.

J is TRBJ2-3 and V is TRBV24-1, with a weak D call TRBD2 (6 bases). This CDR3 contains 13 residues. Trimming removed 9 bases from V and 2 bases from J, with 11 bases in between. Germline lookup yields CDR1 KGHDR and CDR2 SFDVKD. The CDR3 DNA follows: TGTGCCACCTCCCCGCGGGACACAGATACGCAGTATTTT. Translated: CATSPRDTDTQYF.

The chain combines TRBV28 with TRBJ1-2; D perhaps matches TRBD1 (6 bases). The CDR3 covers 14 residues. Germline V gene sequence: CDR1 MDHEN, CDR2 SYDVKM. The ends were cut back, 4 bases at V and 8 bases at J, with 17 bases in the middle. CDR3 nucleotide sequence: TGTGCCAGCAGTTACTCCCTACAGGGATACGGCTACACCTTC. Amino acids: CASSYSLQGYGYTF.

This chain joins TRBV27 and TRBJ2-1; 11 nucleotides agree with TRBD1. CDR1 is MNHEY and CDR2 is SMNVEV in the germline V gene (reference sequence). V shed 6 bases and J 6 bases; nucleotides not matched to a gene: 10. The CDR3 totals 16 residues. As DNA, the CDR3 is TGTGCCAGCAGCTCAACAGGGACAGGGGGACTCAATGAGCAGTTCTTC. Its translation: CASSSTGTGGLNEQFF.

This clonotype was seen a few times. This chain connects TRBV10-3 to TRBJ2-3, with 8 bases identical to TRBD1. The V gene's germline CDR1 is ENHRY and CDR2 SYGVKD. V dropped 3 bases and J dropped 6; count of bases not matched to a gene: 5. This CDR3 contains 14 residues. CDR3 sequence: CAISDRGQRDTQYF. The CDR3 coding sequence is TGTGCCATCAGTGACAGGGGGCAAAGGGATACGCAGTATTTT.

V and J are TRBV6-5 and TRBJ2-1, with TRBD2 matching over 10 bases. Germline CDR1 reads MNHEY; CDR2 reads SVGAGI. CDR3 length equals 15 residues. J gave up 7 bases and V 3 bases, and 6 bases lay outside the gene matches. The DNA of the CDR3 is TGTGCCAGCAGTTATGGGAGCGGGGGGGCAAATGAGCAGTTCTTC. Translating gives CASSYGSGGANEQFF.

The chain employs TRBV7-3 and TRBJ2-3; 10 bases map to TRBD2. Germline trimming cut 6 bases from V and 1 base from J; bases unmatched to any gene: 7. This CDR3 contains 16 residues. CDR1 SGHTA and CDR2 FQGTGA come from the germline V gene. The CDR3 loop reads CASSFGAGGGTDTQYF. CDR3 nucleotide sequence: TGTGCCAGCAGTTTTGGAGCGGGGGGGGGCACAGATACGCAGTATTTT.

This clonotype was counted a few times. This chain joins TRBV6-2 or TRBV6-3 and TRBJ1-5; possible D gene TRBD1, 5 bases. Trimming removed 6 bases from V and 4 bases from J, with 10 bases in between. This CDR3 comprises 13 residues. Germline V gives CDR1 MNHEY, CDR2 SVGEGT. CDR3 DNA: TGTGCCAGCAGCTCCAGGGTGAATCAGCCCCAGCATTTT. Translating gives CASSSRVNQPQHF.

This clonotype was observed a few times. This rearrangement joins TRBV29-1 to TRBJ1-1; D not resolved. The CDR3 is made up of 12 amino acids. Germline V gene lookup returns CDR1 SQVTM and CDR2 ANQGSEA. Trimming removed 4 bases from V and 1 base from J, with 7 bases in between. The DNA of the CDR3 is TGCAGCGTTGCCAGGACGAACACTGAAGCTTTCTTT. It encodes CSVARTNTEAFF.

The genes are TRBV9 and TRBJ2-4; 7 bases fit TRBD1. The V and J ends lost 3 bases and 6 bases, in that order; junction bases with no gene match: 9. Germline V gene sequence: CDR1 SGDLS, CDR2 YYNGEE. The CDR3 covers 15 residues. The CDR3: CASSEEGGARNIQYF. CDR3 coding DNA: TGTGCCAGCAGCGAAGAAGGGGGCGCGAGAAACATTCAGTACTTC.

This clonotype was seen at least ten times. This chain links TRBV5-5 with TRBJ1-2, with 11 bases that match TRBD1. The V segment lost 4 bases and the J segment 4 bases; nucleotides outside the gene matches: 12. CDR1 is SGHKS and CDR2 is YYEKEE in the germline V gene (reference sequence). The CDR3 spans 17 residues. CDR3 protein: CASSPGGQGGIFYGYTF. CDR3 nucleotide sequence: TGTGCCAGCAGCCCAGGGGGACAGGGGGGGATATTCTATGGCTACACCTTC.

The rearrangement links TRBV20-1 to TRBJ2-5; 9 bases agree with TRBD2. Unmatched junction bases numbered 14, after V lost 1 base and J lost 5 bases. Germline V CDR1 and CDR2: DFQATT, SNEGSKA (reference sequence). There are 17 residues in the CDR3. CDR3: CSARVGMAGGVRETQYF. Written as DNA, the CDR3 is TGCAGTGCTAGAGTCGGGATGGCGGGAGGGGTTCGGGAGACCCAGTACTTC.

The chain uses TRBV20-1 and TRBJ2-7, with D perhaps matching TRBD2 (5 bases). The germline CDR1 and CDR2 sequences are DFQATT and SNEGSKA (reference sequence). The CDR3 loop spans 14 amino acids. V was trimmed by 5 bases and J by 2 bases, leaving 16 bases between them. The CDR3 coding sequence is TGCAGTGCTTTCCCCTATGCGGGTACCTACGAGCAGTACTTC. Translation gives CSAFPYAGTYEQYF.

For the CDR3, the DNA is TGTGCCAGCAGACCACAGGGGGCATCCTACAATGAGCAGTTCTTC. As protein: CASRPQGASYNEQFF. V usage is TRBV6-2 or TRBV6-3 and J usage is TRBJ2-1; 9 positions agree with TRBD1. The V gene's germline CDR1 is MNHEY and CDR2 SVGEGT. The ends lost 6 bases at V and 1 base at J; junction bases unmatched: 4. CDR3 length: 15 residues.

The CDR3 loop reads CASSSDRGRAEKLFF. The CDR3 region has the DNA TGTGCCAGCAGCAGTGACAGGGGGCGCGCTGAAAAACTGTTTTTT. This sequence joins TRBV12-3 or TRBV12-4 and TRBJ1-4, with TRBD1 identical over 10 bases. CDR3 length: 15 amino acids. The ends lost 6 bases at V and 7 bases at J; junction bases unmatched: 8.

This chain connects TRBV2 to TRBJ2-5, with TRBD2 matching 9 bases. The J call may be in error: the DNA end matches TRBJ2-1 better. This CDR3 is built from 15 residues. Per germline, CDR1 SNHLY and CDR2 FYNNEI. CDR3 loop: CASSEGRGGPDEQFF. CDR3 nucleotide sequence: TGTGCCAGCAGTGAAGGGCGGGGGGGCCCCGATGAGCAGTTCTTC.

The V and J genes are TRBV29-1 and TRBJ1-1; 9 nucleotides line up with TRBD1. J gave up 1 base and V 3 bases, and 6 bases lay outside the gene matches. Germline CDR1 is SQVTM and CDR2 is ANQGSEA. The CDR3 contains 15 residues. CDR3 in DNA: TGCAGCGTTGAGGGGGACAGGGCAGCGAACACTGAAGCTTTCTTT. Residues: CSVEGDRAANTEAFF.

This chain joins TRBV7-8 and TRBJ2-7; unclear D gene. Trimming took off 4 bases at V and 4 bases at J, with 11 bases between the two ends. The CDR3 covers 13 residues. The germline V gene has CDR1 SGHVS and CDR2 FQNEAQ. CDR3 residues: CASSYQMGYEQYF. CDR3 bases: TGTGCCAGCAGCTATCAAATGGGGTACGAGCAGTACTTC.

V usage is TRBV5-1 and J usage is TRBJ1-2; possibly TRBD1 for D (5 bases). CDR1 and CDR2 (germline): SGHRS, YFSETQ. The CDR3 covers 15 residues. Trimming left V 0 bases short and J 4 bases short, with 13 bases between. The CDR3 reads CASSLAAGTVYGYTF. As DNA, the CDR3 is TGCGCCAGCAGCTTGGCCGCAGGGACCGTCTATGGCTACACCTTC.

The J gene is TRBJ2-5, the V gene TRBV7-6; D is undetermined. Germline V gene lookup returns CDR1 SGHVS and CDR2 FNYEAQ. This CDR3 spans 15 amino acids. Trimming shortened V by 5 bases and J by 1 base, and 14 bases separated the two germline ends. The CDR3 is CASSHRPLAQETQYF. The CDR3 DNA reads as TGTGCCAGCAGCCACCGACCGTTGGCCCAAGAGACCCAGTACTTC.

This clonotype showed up just a few times. The chain couples TRBV7-6 to TRBJ2-1, with 7 bases identical to TRBD2. Germline CDR1 SGHVS, CDR2 FNYEAQ. V shed 3 bases, J shed 6 bases, and the junction held 8 bases outside the gene matches. CDR3 length: 15 residues. The CDR3 DNA follows: TGTGCCAGCAGCTTTCGGGAGGCCGTATTCAATGAGCAGTTCTTC. Its protein product is CASSFREAVFNEQFF.

This clonotype showed up just a few times. V and J are TRBV5-1 and TRBJ2-1; D possibly corresponds to TRBD2 (5 bases). The V end was cut by 7 bases, the J end by 0 bases, with 14 bases between. This CDR3 comprises 15 residues. Germline V lookup: CDR1 SGHRS, CDR2 YFSETQ. CDR3 protein: CASGARRSSYNEQFF. As DNA, the CDR3 is TGCGCCAGCGGAGCGCGGAGGAGCTCCTACAATGAGCAGTTCTTC.

In regard to this clonotype: The junction does not match germline at one end; this may be a read error. The genes are TRBV12-3 or TRBV12-4 and TRBJ1-1; 7 nucleotides agree with TRBD1. The CDR3 covers 12 residues. The CDR3 protein is CASRGTATEALF. In DNA form, the CDR3 reads TGTGCCAGCAGAGGGACAGCTACTGAAGCTTTGTTT.